This T cell receptor beta chain stems from a study of shared clonotypes between healthy human individuals. Naive CD8 populations comprised CD45RO-negative cells positively selected for CCR7, excluding terminally differentiated effector memory CD45RA+ cells. For this clone: The same CDR3 also results from other DNA sequences found in this sample.

The germline gives CDR1 MDHEN, CDR2 SYDVKM. The length of the CDR3 is 14 residues. V was clipped by 3 bases and J by 4 bases, with 12 bases between them. Clones were read by immunoSEQ multiplex PCR, and TCRdb kept only the in-frame ones, dropping some. The sample gives around 1.9 million clones, roughly 91% of which show up once; 1.5% to 2% is in the top ten. The sequenced sample consisted of naive CD8+ T cells from PBMCs. The chain recombines TRBV28 with TRBJ1-2; TRBD1 is a possible D gene (5 bases). This receptor was identified in a man aged 18 to 29 in good health. Some clones in this sample may be carry-over from other donors' samples. The CDR3 region is CASSLRGTGYGYTF. The DNA of the CDR3 is TGTGCCAGCAGTTTGCGGGGGACGGGCTATGGCTACACCTTC.